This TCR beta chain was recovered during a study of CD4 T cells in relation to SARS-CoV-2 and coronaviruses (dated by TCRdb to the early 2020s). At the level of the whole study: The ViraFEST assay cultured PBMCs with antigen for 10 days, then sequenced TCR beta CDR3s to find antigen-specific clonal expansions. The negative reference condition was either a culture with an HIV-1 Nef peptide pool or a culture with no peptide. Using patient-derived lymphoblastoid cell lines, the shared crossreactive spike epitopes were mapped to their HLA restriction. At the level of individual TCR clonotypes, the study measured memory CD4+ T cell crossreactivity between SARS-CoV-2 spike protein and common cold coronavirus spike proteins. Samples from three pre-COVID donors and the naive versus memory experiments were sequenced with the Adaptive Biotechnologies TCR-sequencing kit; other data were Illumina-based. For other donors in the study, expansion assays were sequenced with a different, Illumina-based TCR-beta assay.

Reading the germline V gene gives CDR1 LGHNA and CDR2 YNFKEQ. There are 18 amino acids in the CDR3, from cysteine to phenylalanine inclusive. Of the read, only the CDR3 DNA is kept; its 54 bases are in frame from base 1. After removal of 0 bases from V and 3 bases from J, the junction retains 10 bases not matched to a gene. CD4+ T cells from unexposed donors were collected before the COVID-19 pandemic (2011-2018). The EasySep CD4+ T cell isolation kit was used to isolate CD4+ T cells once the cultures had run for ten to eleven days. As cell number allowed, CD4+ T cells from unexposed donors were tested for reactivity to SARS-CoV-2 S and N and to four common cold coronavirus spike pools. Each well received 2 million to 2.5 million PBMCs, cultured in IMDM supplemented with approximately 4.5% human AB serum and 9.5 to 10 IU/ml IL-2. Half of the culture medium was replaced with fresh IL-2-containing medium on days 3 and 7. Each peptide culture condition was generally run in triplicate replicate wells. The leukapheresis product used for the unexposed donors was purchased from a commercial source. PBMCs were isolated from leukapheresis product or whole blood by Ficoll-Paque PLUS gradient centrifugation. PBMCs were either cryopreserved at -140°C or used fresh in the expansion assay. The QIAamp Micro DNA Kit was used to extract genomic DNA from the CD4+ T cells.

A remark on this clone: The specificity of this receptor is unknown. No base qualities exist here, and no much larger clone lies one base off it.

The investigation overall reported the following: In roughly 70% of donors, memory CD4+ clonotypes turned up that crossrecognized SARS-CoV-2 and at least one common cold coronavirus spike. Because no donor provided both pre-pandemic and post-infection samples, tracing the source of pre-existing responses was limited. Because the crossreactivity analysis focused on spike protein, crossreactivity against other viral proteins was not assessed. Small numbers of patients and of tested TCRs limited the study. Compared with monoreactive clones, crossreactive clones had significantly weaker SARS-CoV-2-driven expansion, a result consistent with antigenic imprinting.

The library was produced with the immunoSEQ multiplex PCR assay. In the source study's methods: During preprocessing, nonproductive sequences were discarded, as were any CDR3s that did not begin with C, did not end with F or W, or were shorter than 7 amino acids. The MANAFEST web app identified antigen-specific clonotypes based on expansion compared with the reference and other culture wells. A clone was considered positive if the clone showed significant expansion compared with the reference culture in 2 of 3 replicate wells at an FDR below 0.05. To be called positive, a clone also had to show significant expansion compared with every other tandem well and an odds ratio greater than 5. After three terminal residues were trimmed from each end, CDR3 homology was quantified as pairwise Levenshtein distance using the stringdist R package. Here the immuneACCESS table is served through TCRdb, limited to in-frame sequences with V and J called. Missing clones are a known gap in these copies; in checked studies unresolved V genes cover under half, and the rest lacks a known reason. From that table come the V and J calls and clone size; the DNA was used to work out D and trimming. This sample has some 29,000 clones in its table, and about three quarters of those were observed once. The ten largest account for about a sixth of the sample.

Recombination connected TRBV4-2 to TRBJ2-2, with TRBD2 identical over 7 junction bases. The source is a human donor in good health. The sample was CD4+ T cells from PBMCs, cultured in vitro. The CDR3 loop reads CASSQEKAGSDDTGELFF. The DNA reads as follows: TGTGCCAGCAGCCAAGAGAAAGCGGGGTCCGATGACACCGGGGAGCTGTTTTTT.